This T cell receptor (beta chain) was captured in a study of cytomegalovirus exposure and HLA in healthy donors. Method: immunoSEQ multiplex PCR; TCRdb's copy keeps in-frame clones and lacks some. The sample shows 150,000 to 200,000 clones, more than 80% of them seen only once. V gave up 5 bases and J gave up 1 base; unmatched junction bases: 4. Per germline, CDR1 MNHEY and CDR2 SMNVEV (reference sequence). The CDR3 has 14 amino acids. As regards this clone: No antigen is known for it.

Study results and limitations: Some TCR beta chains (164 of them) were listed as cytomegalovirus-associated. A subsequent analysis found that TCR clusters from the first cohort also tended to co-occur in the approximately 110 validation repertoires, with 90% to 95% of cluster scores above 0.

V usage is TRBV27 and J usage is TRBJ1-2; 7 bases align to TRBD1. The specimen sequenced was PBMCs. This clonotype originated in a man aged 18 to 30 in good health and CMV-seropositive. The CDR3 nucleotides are TGTGCCAGCAGTCAGGGACAGAGTAACTATGGCTACACCTTC. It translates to CASSQGQSNYGYTF.